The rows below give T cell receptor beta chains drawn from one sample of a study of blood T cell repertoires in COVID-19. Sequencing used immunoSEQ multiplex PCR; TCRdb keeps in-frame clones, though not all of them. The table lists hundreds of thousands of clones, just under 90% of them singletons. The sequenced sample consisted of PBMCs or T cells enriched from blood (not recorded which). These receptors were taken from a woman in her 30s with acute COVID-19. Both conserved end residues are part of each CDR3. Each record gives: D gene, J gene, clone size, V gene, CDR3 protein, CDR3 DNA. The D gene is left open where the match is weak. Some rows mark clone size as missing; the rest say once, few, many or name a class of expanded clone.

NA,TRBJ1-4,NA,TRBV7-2,CASSSVGGIGEKLFF,TGTGCCAGCAGCTCCGTGGGGGGGATAGGGGAAAAACTGTTTTTT
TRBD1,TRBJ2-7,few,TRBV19,CASSDSGTGGDEQYF,TGTGCCAGTAGTGATTCCGGGACAGGGGGCGACGAGCAGTACTTC
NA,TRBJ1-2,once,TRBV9,CASSENREINYGYTF,TGTGCCAGCAGCGAAAACAGGGAAATTAACTATGGCTACACCTTC
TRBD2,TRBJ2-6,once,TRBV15,CATSRDRGAGANVLTF,TGTGCCACCAGCAGAGATCGGGGGGCTGGGGCCAACGTCCTGACTTTC
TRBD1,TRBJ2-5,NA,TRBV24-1,CATSDFGTGVETQYF,TGTGCCACCAGTGATTTCGGGACAGGGGTAGAGACCCAGTACTTC
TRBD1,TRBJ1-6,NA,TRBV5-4,CASSYLQGRNSPLHF,TGTGCCAGCAGCTATTTACAGGGGCGGAATTCACCCCTCCACTTT
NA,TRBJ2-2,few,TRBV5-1,CASSLGDSRGANTGELFF,TGCGCCAGCAGCTTGGGGGACTCCCGGGGCGCGAACACCGGGGAGCTGTTTTTT
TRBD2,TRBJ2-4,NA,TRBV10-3,CASYSGAGENIQYF,TGTGCCAGCTATAGCGGGGCGGGGGAAAACATTCAGTACTTC
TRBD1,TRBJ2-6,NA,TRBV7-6,CASSLADFLDRFGSGANVLTF,TGTGCCAGCAGCTTAGCGGACTTCTTGGACAGGTTTGGCTCTGGGGCCAACGTCCTGACTTTC
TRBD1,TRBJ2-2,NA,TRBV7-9,CASSPQGQGEHTGELFF,TGTGCCAGCAGCCCCCAAGGGCAGGGGGAGCATACCGGGGAGCTGTTTTTT
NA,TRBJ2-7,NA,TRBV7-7,CASSPSGRLDEQYF,TGTGCCAGCAGTCCCAGCGGGCGCCTCGACGAGCAGTACTTC
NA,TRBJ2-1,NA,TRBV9,CASSAPPGDFNEQFF,TGTGCCAGCAGCGCACCACCAGGGGATTTCAATGAGCAGTTCTTC
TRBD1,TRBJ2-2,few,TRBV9,CASSVGAGQATGELFF,TGTGCCAGCAGCGTAGGGGCGGGACAGGCAACCGGGGAGCTGTTTTTT
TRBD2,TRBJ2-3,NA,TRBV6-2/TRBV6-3,CASSRGTSGGRTDTQYF,TGTGCCAGCAGTCGCGGGACTAGCGGGGGGCGCACAGATACGCAGTATTTT
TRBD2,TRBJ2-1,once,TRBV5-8,CASSLAGTSYNEQFF,TGTGCCAGCAGCTTGGCTGGGACTAGCTACAATGAGCAGTTCTTC
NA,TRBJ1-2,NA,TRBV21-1,CASSRQDSFYGYTF,TGTGCCAGCAGCCGCCAGGACAGTTTCTATGGTTACACCTTC
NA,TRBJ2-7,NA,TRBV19,CASSTGASSTYEQYF,TGTGCCAGTAGTACAGGGGCCAGCAGTACCTACGAGCAGTACTTC
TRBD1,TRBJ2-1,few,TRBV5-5,CASSLEQGRYNEQFF,TGTGCCAGCAGCTTGGAACAGGGGCGCTACAATGAGCAGTTCTTC
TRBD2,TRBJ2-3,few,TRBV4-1,CASSQGTFAGGSTDTQYF,TGCGCCAGCAGCCAAGGAACTTTCGCGGGGGGCAGCACAGATACGCAGTATTTT
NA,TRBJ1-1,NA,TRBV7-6,CASSILVGSEAFF,TGTGCCAGCAGCATACTAGTCGGCAGTGAAGCTTTCTTT